The sequence of this T cell receptor beta chain was determined in a study of T cells in narcolepsy. For the study at large: Enrolled donors included narcolepsy type 1 or type 2 patients and healthy controls.

This table comes from immunoSEQ multiplex PCR, and its TCRdb copy is limited to in-frame clones, with some not included. This sample has 37,000 or so clones, with around 85% found just once. This clone appeared once. There are 14 residues in the CDR3. V shed 5 bases and J shed 9 bases, with 17 bases lying between them. Germline V gene sequence: CDR1 SGHTA, CDR2 FQGNSA. This sequence originates from a human donor with narcolepsy. Sample: CD45RA- memory CD4+ T cells from PBMCs. V and J are TRBV7-2 and TRBJ2-1; D unresolved. Here the CDR3 reads CASSRDFRAPEQFF. The DNA of the CDR3 is TGTGCCAGCAGCAGGGATTTCAGAGCACCTGAGCAGTTCTTC. The variable domain in full, completed from reference TRBV7-2 and TRBJ2-1, reads GAGVSQSPSNKVTEKGKDVELRCDPISGHTALYWYRQSLGQGLEFLIYFQGNSAPDKSGLPSDRFSAERTGGSVSTLTIQRTQQEDSAVYLCASSRDFRAPEQFFGPGTRLTVL.